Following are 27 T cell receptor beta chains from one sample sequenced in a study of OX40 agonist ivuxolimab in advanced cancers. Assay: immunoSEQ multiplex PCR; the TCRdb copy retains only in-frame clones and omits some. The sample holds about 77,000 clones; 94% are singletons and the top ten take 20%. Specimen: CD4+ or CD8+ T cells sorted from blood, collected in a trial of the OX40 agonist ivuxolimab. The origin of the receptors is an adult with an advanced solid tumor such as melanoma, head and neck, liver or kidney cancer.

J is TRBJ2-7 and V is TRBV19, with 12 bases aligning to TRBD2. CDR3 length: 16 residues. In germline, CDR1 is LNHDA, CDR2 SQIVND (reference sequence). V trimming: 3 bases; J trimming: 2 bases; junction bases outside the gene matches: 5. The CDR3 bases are TGTGCCAGTAGTATGACTAGCGGGAGTTTAGCCTACGAGCAGTACTTC. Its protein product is CASSMTSGSLAYEQYF. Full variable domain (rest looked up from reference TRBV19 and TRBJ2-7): DGGITQSPKYLFRKEGQNVTLSCEQNLNHDAMYWYRQDPGQGLRLIYYSQIVNDFQKGDIAEGYSVSREKKESFPLTVTSAQKNPTAFYLCASSMTSGSLAYEQYFGPGTRLTVT.

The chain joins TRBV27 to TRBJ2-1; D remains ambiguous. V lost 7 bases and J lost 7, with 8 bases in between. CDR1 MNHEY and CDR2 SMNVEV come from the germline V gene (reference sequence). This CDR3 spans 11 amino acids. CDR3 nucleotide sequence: TGTGCCAGCACCCTGGGAAATGAGCAGTTCTTC. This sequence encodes CASTLGNEQFF.

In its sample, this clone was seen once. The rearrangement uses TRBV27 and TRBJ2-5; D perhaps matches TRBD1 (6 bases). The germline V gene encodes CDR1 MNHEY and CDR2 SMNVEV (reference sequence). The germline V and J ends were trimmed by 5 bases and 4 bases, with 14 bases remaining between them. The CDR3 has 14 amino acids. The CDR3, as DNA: TGTGCCAGCAGTCATGCAGGGGAAGGAGAGACCCAGTACTTC. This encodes CASSHAGEGETQYF.

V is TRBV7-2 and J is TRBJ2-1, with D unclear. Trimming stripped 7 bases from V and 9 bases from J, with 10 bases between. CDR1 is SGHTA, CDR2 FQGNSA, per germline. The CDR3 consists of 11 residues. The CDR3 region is CASTEPGEQFF. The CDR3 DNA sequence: TGTGCCAGCACCGAACCGGGTGAGCAGTTCTTC.

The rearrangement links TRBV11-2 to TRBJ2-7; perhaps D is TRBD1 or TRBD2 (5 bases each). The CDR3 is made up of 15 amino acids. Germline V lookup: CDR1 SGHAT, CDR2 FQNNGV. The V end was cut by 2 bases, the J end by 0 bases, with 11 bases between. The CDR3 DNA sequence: TGTGCCAGCAGCTTATCGGGACCCAGCTCCTACGAGCAGTACTTC. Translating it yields CASSLSGPSSYEQYF.

Written as DNA, the CDR3 is TGTGGCTGGGGCACCGGGGAGCTGTTTTTT. This encodes CGWGTGELFF. The chain carries TRBV7-2 and TRBJ2-2; D is unclear. This CDR3 region has 10 residues. Germline lookup yields CDR1 SGHTA and CDR2 FQGNSA.

CDR3 coding DNA: TGTGCCAGCACCAGGGACGGAGACTACGAGCAGTACTTC. Its translation: CASTRDGDYEQYF. The chain carries TRBV7-2 and TRBJ2-5, with D possibly called TRBD1 or TRBD2 (5 bases each). Matching the DNA end better, TRBJ2-7 makes the J call doubtful. Germline assignment: CDR1 SGHTA and CDR2 FQGNSA. This CDR3 comprises 13 residues.

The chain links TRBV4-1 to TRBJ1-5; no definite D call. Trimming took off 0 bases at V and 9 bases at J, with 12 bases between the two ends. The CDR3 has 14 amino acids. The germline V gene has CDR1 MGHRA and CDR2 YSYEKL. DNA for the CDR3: TGCGCCAGCAGCCAAGATCGGTCAGGCCCGCCCCAGCATTTT. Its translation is CASSQDRSGPPQHF.

The CDR3 region is CASSPDLGAKNIQYF. CDR3 nucleotides: TGTGCCAGCTCACCCGACCTTGGGGCCAAAAACATTCAGTACTTC. This chain joins TRBV18 and TRBJ2-4; D unresolved. This CDR3 is 15 amino acids long. V was clipped by 3 bases and J by 1 base, with 10 bases between them. CDR1 and CDR2 (germline): KGHSH, LQKENI.

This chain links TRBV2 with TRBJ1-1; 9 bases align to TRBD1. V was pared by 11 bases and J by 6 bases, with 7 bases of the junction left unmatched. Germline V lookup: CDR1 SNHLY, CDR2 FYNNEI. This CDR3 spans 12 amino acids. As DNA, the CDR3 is TGTGCCGGTAACAGGGGGCGGGCTGAAGCTTTCTTT. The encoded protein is CAGNRGRAEAFF.

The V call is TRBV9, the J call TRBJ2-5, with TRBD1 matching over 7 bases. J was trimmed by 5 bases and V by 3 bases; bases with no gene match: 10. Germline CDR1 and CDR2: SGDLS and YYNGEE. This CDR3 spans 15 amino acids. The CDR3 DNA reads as TGTGCCAGCAGCGCGACAGGGTTCTGGATGGAGACCCAGTACTTC. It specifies CASSATGFWMETQYF.

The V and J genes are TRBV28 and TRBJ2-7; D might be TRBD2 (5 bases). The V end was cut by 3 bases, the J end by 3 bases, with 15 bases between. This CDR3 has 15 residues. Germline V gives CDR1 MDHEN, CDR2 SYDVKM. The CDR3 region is CASSFPDSGIYEQYF. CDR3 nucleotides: TGTGCCAGCAGTTTCCCGGACTCGGGCATCTACGAGCAGTACTTC.

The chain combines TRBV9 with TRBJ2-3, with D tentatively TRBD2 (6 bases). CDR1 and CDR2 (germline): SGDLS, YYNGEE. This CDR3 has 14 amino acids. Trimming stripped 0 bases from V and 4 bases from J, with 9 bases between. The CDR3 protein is CASSVAGAADTQYF. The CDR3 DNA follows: TGTGCCAGCAGCGTAGCGGGAGCGGCAGATACGCAGTATTTT.

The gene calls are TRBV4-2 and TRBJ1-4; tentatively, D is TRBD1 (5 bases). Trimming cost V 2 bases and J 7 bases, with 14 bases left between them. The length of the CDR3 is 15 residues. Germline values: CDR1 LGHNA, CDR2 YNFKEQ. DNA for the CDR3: TGTGCCAGCAGCCAAACTTCAGGGCCCATTGAAAAACTGTTTTTT. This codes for CASSQTSGPIEKLFF.

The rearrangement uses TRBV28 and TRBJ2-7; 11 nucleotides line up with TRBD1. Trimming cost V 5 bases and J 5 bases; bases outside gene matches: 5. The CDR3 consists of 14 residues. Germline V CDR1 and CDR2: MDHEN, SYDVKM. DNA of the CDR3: TGTGCCAGCAGTCCCCCGGGACAGGGGGACGAGCAGTACTTC. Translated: CASSPPGQGDEQYF.

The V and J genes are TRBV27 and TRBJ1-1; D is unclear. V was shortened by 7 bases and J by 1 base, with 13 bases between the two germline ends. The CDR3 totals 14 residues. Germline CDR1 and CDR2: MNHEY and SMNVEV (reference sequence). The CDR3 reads CASTTVSGNTEAFF. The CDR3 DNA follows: TGTGCCAGCACCACCGTCAGTGGGAACACTGAAGCTTTCTTT.

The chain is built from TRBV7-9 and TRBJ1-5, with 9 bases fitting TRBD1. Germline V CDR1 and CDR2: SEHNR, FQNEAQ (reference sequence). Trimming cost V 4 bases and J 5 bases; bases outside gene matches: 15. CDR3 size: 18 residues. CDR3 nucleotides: TGTGCCAGCAGCTCCCCCGGGACAGGGAAGGGAGAAGATCAGCCCCAGCATTTT. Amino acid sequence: CASSSPGTGKGEDQPQHF. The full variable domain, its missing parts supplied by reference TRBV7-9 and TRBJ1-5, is DTGVSQNPRHKITKRGQNVTFRCDPISEHNRLYWYRQTLGQGPEFLTYFQNEAQLEKSRLLSDRFSAERPKGSFSTLEIQRTEQGDSAMYLCASSSPGTGKGEDQPQHFGDGTRLSIL.

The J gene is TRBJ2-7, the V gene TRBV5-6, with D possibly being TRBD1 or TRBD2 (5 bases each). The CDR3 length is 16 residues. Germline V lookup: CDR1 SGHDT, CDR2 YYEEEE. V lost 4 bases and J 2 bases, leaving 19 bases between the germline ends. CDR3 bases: TGTGCCAGCAGCCTCAAATCGGACTGGGGCCCCTACGAGCAGTACTTC. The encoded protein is CASSLKSDWGPYEQYF.

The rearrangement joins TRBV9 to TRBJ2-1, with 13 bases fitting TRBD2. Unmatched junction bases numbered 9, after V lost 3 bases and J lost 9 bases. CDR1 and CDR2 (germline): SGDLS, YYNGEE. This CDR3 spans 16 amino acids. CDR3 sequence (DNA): TGTGCCAGCAGCGAAAGAAGACTAGCGGGAGGAGGTGAGCAGTTCTTC. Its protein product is CASSERRLAGGGEQFF.

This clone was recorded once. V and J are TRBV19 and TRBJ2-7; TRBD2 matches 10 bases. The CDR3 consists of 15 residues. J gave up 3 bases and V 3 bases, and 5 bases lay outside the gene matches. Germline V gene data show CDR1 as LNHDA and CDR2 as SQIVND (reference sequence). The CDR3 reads CASSIKLAGGYEQYF. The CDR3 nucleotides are TGTGCCAGTAGTATTAAATTAGCGGGAGGCTACGAGCAGTACTTC.

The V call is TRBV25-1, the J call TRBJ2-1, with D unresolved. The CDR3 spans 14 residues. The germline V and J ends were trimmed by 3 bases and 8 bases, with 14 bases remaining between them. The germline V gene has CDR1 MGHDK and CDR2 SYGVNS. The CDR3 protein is CASSEIPVTHEQFF. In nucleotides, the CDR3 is TGTGCCAGCAGTGAGATCCCGGTTACCCATGAGCAGTTCTTC.

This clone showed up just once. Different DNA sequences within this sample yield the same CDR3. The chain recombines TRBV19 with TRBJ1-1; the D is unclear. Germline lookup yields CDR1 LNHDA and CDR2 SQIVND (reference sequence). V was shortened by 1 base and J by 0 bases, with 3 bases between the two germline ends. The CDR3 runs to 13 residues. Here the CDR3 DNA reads TGTGCCAGTAGTATAGCATTGAACACTGAAGCTTTCTTT. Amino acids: CASSIALNTEAFF.

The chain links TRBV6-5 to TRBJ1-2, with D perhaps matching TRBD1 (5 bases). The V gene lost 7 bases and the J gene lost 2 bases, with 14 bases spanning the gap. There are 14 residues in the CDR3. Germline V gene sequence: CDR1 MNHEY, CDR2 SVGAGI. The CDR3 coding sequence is TGTGCCAGCACCCCCGGGGCAGCGAACTATGGCTACACCTTC. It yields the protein CASTPGAANYGYTF.

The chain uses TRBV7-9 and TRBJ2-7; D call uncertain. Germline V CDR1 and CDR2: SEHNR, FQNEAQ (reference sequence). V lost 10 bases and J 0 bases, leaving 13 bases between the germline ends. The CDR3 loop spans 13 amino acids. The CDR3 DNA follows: TGTGCCATTTACCCCGGAGACTCCTACGAGCAGTACTTC. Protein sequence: CAIYPGDSYEQYF. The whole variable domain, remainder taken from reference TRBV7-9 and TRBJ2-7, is DTGVSQNPRHKITKRGQNVTFRCDPISEHNRLYWYRQTLGQGPEFLTYFQNEAQLEKSRLLSDRFSAERPKGSFSTLEIQRTEQGDSAMYLCAIYPGDSYEQYFGPGTRLTVT.

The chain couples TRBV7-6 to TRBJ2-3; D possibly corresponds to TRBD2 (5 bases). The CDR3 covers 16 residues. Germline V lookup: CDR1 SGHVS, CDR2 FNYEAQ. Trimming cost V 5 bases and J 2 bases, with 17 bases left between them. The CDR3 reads CASSQTPTRLTDTQYF. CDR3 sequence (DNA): TGTGCCAGCAGCCAGACCCCTACTAGACTCACAGATACGCAGTATTTT. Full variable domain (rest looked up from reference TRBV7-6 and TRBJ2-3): GAGVSQSPRYKVTKRGQDVALRCDPISGHVSLYWYRQALGQGPEFLTYFNYEAQQDKSGLPNDRFSAERPEGSISTLTIQRTEQRDSAMYRCASSQTPTRLTDTQYFGPGTRLTVL.

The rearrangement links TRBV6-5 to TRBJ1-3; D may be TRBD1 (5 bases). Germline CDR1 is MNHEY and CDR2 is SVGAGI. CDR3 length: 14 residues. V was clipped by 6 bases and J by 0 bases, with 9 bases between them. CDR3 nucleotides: TGTGCCAGCAGATATGGGACCTCTGGAAACACCATATATTTT. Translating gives CASRYGTSGNTIYF.

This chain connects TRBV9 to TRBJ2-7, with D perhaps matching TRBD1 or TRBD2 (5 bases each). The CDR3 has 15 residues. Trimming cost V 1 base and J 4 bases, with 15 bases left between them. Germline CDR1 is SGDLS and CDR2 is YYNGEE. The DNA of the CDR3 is TGTGCCAGCAGCGTAACCGCGAGGGGCGTGTACGAGCAGTACTTC. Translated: CASSVTARGVYEQYF.